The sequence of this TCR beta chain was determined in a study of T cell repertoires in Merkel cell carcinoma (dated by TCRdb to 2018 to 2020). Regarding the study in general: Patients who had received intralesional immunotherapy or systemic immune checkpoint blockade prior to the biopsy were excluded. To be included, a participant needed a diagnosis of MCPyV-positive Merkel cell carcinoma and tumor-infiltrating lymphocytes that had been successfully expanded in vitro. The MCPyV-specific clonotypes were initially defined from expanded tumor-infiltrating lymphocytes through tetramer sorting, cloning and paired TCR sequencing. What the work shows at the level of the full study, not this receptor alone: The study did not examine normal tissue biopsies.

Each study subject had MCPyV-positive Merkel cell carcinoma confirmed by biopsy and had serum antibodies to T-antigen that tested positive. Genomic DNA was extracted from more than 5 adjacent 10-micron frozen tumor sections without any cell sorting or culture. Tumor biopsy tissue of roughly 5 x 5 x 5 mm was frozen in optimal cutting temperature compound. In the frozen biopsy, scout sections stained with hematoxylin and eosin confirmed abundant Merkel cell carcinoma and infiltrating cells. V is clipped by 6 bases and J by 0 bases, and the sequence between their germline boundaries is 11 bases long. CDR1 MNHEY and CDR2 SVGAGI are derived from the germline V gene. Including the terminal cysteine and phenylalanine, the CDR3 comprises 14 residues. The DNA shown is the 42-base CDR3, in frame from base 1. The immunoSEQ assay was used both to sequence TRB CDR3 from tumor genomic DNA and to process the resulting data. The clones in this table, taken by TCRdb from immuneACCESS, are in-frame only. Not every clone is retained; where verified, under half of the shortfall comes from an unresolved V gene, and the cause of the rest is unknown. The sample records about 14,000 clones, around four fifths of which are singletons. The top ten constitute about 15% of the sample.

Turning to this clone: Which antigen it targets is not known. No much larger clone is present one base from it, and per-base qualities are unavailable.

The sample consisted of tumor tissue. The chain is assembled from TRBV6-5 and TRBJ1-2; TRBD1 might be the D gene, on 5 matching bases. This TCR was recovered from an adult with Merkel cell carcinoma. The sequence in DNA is TGTGCCAGCAGAATAGGGACGACTAACTATGGCTACACCTTC. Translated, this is CASRIGTTNYGYTF.